This TCR beta chain is drawn from a study of blood T cells in healthy people across ages. Overall study findings and caveats: Diversity estimates drawn from one million T cells were deemed underestimates. The long-lived group displayed more naive CD4+ cells, plus higher diversity, than the aged donors did.

The people who gave samples were healthy Caucasians from Russia, aged about 6 to 100. This CDR3 region has 14 residues. V gave up 2 bases and J gave up 4 bases, with 11 bases separating them. CDR1 and CDR2 (germline): SNHLY, FYNNEI. Then a second PCR, running about 6 to 12 cycles, was carried out with a sample-barcoded 5' primer and a J-beta primer mix. A 12-random-nucleotide template-switch adaptor tagged each cDNA molecule. TCRdb passed the 5' RACE reads through MiXCR, listing each CDR3 protein once. The sample has 500,000 to 600,000 distinct CDR3 sequences, 27% seen once. This clonotype has only a few counts. Its antigen is unknown.

This clonotype originated in a woman aged 65 to 85 in good health. This chain joins TRBV2 and TRBJ2-5; no clear D gene. Sequenced material: blood. In DNA, the CDR3 is TGTGCCAGCAGTGAACTATCCCGCCGAGAGACCCAGTACTTC. Its protein product is CASSELSRRETQYF.